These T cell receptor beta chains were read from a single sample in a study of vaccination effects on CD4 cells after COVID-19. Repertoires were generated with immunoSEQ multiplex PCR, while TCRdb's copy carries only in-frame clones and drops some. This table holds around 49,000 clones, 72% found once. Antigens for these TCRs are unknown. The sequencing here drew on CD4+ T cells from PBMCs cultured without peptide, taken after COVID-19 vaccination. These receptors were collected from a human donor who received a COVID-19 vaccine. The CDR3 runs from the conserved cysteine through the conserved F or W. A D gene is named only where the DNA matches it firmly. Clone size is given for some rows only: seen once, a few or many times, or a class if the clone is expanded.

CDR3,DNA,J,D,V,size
CASGKSAVGNTEAFF,TGTGCCAGCGGAAAATCGGCAGTAGGGAACACTGAAGCTTTCTTT,TRBJ1-1,NA,TRBV2,NA
CASITGQGRYYQPQHF,TGCGCCAGCATAACGGGACAGGGTCGTTACTATCAGCCCCAGCATTTT,TRBJ1-5,TRBD1,TRBV5-1,NA
CASSQGGGLNYGYTF,TGCGCCAGCAGCCAAGGCGGGGGTCTGAACTATGGCTACACCTTC,TRBJ1-2,NA,TRBV4-1,NA
CASSPHRNTQYF,TGTGCCAGCTCACCCCATAGGAATACGCAGTATTTT,TRBJ2-3,NA,TRBV18,NA
CASSFTGWGYTF,TGCGCCAGCAGCTTTACAGGGTGGGGCTACACCTTC,TRBJ1-2,NA,TRBV5-1,NA
CASSREQGAGGNTIYF,TGTGCCAGCAGCCGGGAGCAGGGGGCCGGTGGAAACACCATATATTTT,TRBJ1-3,TRBD1,TRBV3-1/TRBV3-2,few
CASMGRRLEMNTEAFF,TGTGCCAGCATGGGGCGGCGGCTCGAGATGAACACTGAAGCTTTCTTT,TRBJ1-1,NA,TRBV2,NA
CASSGTLNTEAFF,TGTGCCAGTTCTGGGACCCTGAACACTGAAGCTTTCTTT,TRBJ1-1,NA,TRBV19,NA
CAISDQGSNQPQHF,TGTGCCATCAGTGATCAGGGTTCCAATCAGCCCCAGCATTTT,TRBJ1-5,NA,TRBV10-3,few
CASSSRGSGGYTF,TGTGCCAGCAGCTCCAGGGGGTCGGGCGGCTACACCTTC,TRBJ1-2,TRBD1,TRBV7-2,NA
CATSRDRGNTEAFF,TGTGCCACCAGCAGAGATCGTGGGAACACTGAAGCTTTCTTT,TRBJ1-1,NA,TRBV15,NA
CASSAADTDTQYF,TGCGCCAGCAGTGCGGCAGACACAGATACGCAGTATTTT,TRBJ2-3,NA,TRBV10-1,medium-sized
CASSQGVAGVQETQYF,TGTGCCAGCAGCCAAGGGGTAGCGGGGGTGCAAGAGACCCAGTACTTC,TRBJ2-5,TRBD2,TRBV3-1/TRBV3-2,NA
CATISHGSLGGYTF,TGTGCCACCATAAGTCATGGCAGCCTCGGAGGCTACACCTTC,TRBJ1-2,NA,TRBV15,NA
CASSFGATTSGNTIYF,TGTGCCAGCAGCTTCGGGGCGACCACCTCTGGAAACACCATATATTTT,TRBJ1-3,NA,TRBV7-2,NA
CASSQVEGNSPLHF,TGTGCCAGCAGCCAAGTGGAGGGGAATTCACCCCTCCACTTT,TRBJ1-6,NA,TRBV3-1/TRBV3-2,NA
CASSYSGRTSTQYF,TGTGCCAGCAGTTACTCAGGCAGAACCTCGACCCAGTACTTC,TRBJ2-5,NA,TRBV6-5,NA
CASSPPSPYGYTF,TGTGCCAGCAGCCCTCCAAGTCCCTATGGCTACACCTTC,TRBJ1-2,NA,TRBV7-9,NA
CASSPETANTEAFF,TGTGCCAGCTCACCGGAGACTGCGAACACTGAAGCTTTCTTT,TRBJ1-1,NA,TRBV18,NA
CASSGSSGGPREQYF,TGTGCCAGCAGTGGTTCGTCAGGGGGCCCACGCGAGCAGTACTTC,TRBJ2-7,TRBD1,TRBV2,NA
CSVGVDSSETQYF,TGCAGCGTTGGGGTCGACAGTTCAGAGACCCAGTACTTC,TRBJ2-5,NA,TRBV29-1,NA
CATSDRNLDEQFF,TGTGCCACCAGTGATAGGAATCTCGATGAGCAGTTCTTC,TRBJ2-1,NA,TRBV24-1,few
CSGSISTDTQYF,TGCAGCGGGTCTATTTCCACAGATACGCAGTATTTT,TRBJ2-3,NA,TRBV29-1,NA
CASSNRGRNQPQHF,TGTGCCAGCAGCAACAGGGGAAGGAATCAGCCCCAGCATTTT,TRBJ1-5,TRBD1,TRBV6-2/TRBV6-3,NA
CASSQDPGLAGFAREQFF,TGCGCCAGCAGCCAAGATCCGGGACTAGCGGGATTTGCGCGGGAGCAGTTCTTC,TRBJ2-1,TRBD2,TRBV4-1,NA
CASRRDSTDTQYF,TGTGCCAGTAGGAGGGACAGCACAGATACGCAGTATTTT,TRBJ2-3,NA,TRBV19,NA
CASSPPSVGTDTQYF,TGTGCCAGCTCACCACCCTCCGTTGGCACAGATACGCAGTATTTT,TRBJ2-3,NA,TRBV18,NA
CASKYSGGDYEQYF,TGTGCCAGCAAATACAGTGGGGGGGACTACGAGCAGTACTTC,TRBJ2-7,TRBD2,TRBV6-6,NA
CASSQLERASSYNEQFF,TGCGCCAGCAGCCAATTGGAGCGGGCGAGCTCCTACAATGAGCAGTTCTTC,TRBJ2-1,NA,TRBV4-1,NA
CASSLWAANTGELFF,TGTGCCAGCAGCTTGTGGGCAGCCAATACCGGGGAGCTGTTTTTT,TRBJ2-2,NA,TRBV5-4,NA
CASSLKTGGDQPQHF,TGTGCCAGCAGTCTTAAGACAGGGGGCGATCAGCCCCAGCATTTT,TRBJ1-5,TRBD1,TRBV7-2,NA
CASSSGLAGDTQYF,TGTGCCAGCAGCTCTGGACTAGCGGGGGATACGCAGTATTTT,TRBJ2-3,TRBD2,TRBV7-2,NA
CASSDTFWTQDQPQHF,TGTGCCAGCAGTGATACGTTTTGGACTCAGGATCAGCCCCAGCATTTT,TRBJ1-5,NA,TRBV25-1,NA
CASSSVVSRRENTEAFF,TGTGCCAGCAGCTCCGTAGTTTCCCGGAGGGAGAACACTGAAGCTTTCTTT,TRBJ1-1,NA,TRBV11-2,few
CASSLTGTGYEQYF,TGTGCCAGCAGCTTAACAGGGACGGGGTACGAGCAGTACTTC,TRBJ2-7,NA,TRBV7-2,NA
CASSDGWGYNEQFF,TGTGCCAGCTCCGACGGATGGGGGTACAATGAGCAGTTCTTC,TRBJ2-1,NA,TRBV18,NA
CATSRVGVLGKNTGELFF,TGTGCCACCAGCAGAGTTGGAGTTTTAGGAAAGAACACCGGGGAGCTGTTTTTT,TRBJ2-2,NA,TRBV15,NA
CASSYSGQGLDGYTF,TGTGCCAGCAGTTACTCCGGCCAGGGCCTGGATGGCTACACCTTC,TRBJ1-2,NA,TRBV6-5,NA
CASSPEGQLYEQYF,TGTGCCAGCAGCCCAGAGGGACAGCTCTACGAGCAGTACTTC,TRBJ2-7,TRBD1,TRBV7-9,NA
CASSYLGFGGNTIYF,TGTGCCAGCAGTTACTTAGGTTTTGGTGGAAACACCATATATTTT,TRBJ1-3,NA,TRBV6-5,NA
CASSEASLYEQYF,TGTGCCAGCAGTGAAGCGTCCCTCTACGAGCAGTACTTC,TRBJ2-7,NA,TRBV6-1,NA
CASSLGAIQETQYF,TGCGCCAGCAGCTTGGGAGCAATCCAAGAGACCCAGTACTTC,TRBJ2-5,NA,TRBV5-1,NA
CASSPQYTGELFF,TGTGCCAGCAGTCCTCAATACACCGGGGAGCTGTTTTTT,TRBJ2-2,NA,TRBV5-8,NA
CASSLEGGTGAYGYTF,TGCGCCAGCAGCTTGGAGGGCGGGACAGGGGCCTATGGCTACACCTTC,TRBJ1-2,TRBD1,TRBV5-1,NA
CASSIFPHSTGAHTGSYNEQFF,TGTGCCAGTAGTATTTTCCCCCACTCGACAGGGGCGCACACGGGCTCCTACAATGAGCAGTTCTTC,TRBJ2-1,TRBD1,TRBV19,few
CASSQTGNSEQYF,TGTGCCAGCAGCCAGACAGGGAATAGCGAGCAGTACTTC,TRBJ2-7,TRBD1,TRBV3-1/TRBV3-2,NA
CASGRPGPRNTIYF,TGTGCCAGCGGACGACCGGGGCCGAGAAACACCATATATTTT,TRBJ1-3,NA,TRBV7-8,NA